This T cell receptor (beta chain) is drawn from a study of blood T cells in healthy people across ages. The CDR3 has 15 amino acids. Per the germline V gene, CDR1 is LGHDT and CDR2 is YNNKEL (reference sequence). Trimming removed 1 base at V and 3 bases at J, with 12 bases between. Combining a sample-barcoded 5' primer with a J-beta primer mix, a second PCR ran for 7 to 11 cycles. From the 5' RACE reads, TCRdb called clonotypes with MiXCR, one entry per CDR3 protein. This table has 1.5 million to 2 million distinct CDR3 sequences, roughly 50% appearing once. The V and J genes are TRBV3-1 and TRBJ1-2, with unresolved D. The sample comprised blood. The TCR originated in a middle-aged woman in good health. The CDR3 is CASSQVRRPDYGYTF. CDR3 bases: TGTGCCAGCAGCCAAGTAAGACGACCAGACTATGGCTACACCTTC.